These 24 T cell receptor beta chains were sequenced from one sample in a study of shared clonotypes between healthy human individuals. TCRdb's table, derived via immunoSEQ multiplex PCR, lists solely in-frame clones and lacks some. The sample lists about a million clones, 60% to 85% occurring once. The sequencing sample was made of memory CD4+ T cells from PBMCs. Documented subset: CD45RA-negative fraction. The origin of the receptors is a man aged 18 to 29 in good health. Some clones in this sample may be carry-over from other donors' samples.

The chain employs TRBV2 and TRBJ1-1; no reliable D call. The CDR3 extends over 15 amino acids. Per the germline V gene, CDR1 is SNHLY and CDR2 is FYNNEI. The V end lost 7 bases, the J end lost 1 base, and 16 bases lay between the germline ends. The CDR3: CASTREGGRNTEAFF. The CDR3 DNA follows: TGTGCCAGCACTAGAGAGGGAGGGAGGAACACTGAAGCTTTCTTT.

The chain links TRBV11-2 to TRBJ2-1; D uncertain. Trimming pared 1 base from V and 5 bases from J, leaving 9 bases between. The CDR3 is 14 amino acids. Germline lookup yields CDR1 SGHAT and CDR2 FQNNGV. CDR3 loop: CASSLVPLDNEQFF. In DNA form, the CDR3 reads TGTGCCAGCAGCTTAGTACCCCTAGACAATGAGCAGTTCTTC.

The gene calls are TRBV2 and TRBJ1-5; D not certain. The CDR3 is 13 residues long. Germline CDR1 is SNHLY and CDR2 is FYNNEI. V lost 4 bases, J lost 8 bases, and 12 bases lay in between. Here the CDR3 reads CASSGEVNKPQHF. CDR3 coding DNA: TGTGCCAGCAGTGGTGAGGTGAATAAGCCCCAGCATTTT.

The V and J genes are TRBV27 and TRBJ2-1, with 8 bases matching TRBD2. This CDR3 is 14 amino acids long. Germline values: CDR1 MNHEY, CDR2 SMNVEV (reference sequence). After removal of 6 bases from V and 2 bases from J, the junction contained 3 bases not matched to a gene. The CDR3 protein is CASRVAGTYNEQFF. CDR3 in DNA: TGTGCCAGCAGGGTAGCGGGAACCTACAATGAGCAGTTCTTC.

The V gene is TRBV10-3, the J gene TRBJ2-1, with a possible D match to TRBD2 (6 bases). V was shortened by 3 bases and J by 8 bases, with 14 bases between the two germline ends. Germline lookup yields CDR1 ENHRY and CDR2 SYGVKD. The CDR3 is 14 residues long. CDR3 amino acids: CAISELATSDEQFF. CDR3 nucleotide sequence: TGTGCCATCAGTGAACTAGCCACCAGCGATGAGCAGTTCTTC.

As concerns this clone: Just one base apart from a much larger clone, this may be a read error. The genes are TRBV30 and TRBJ1-1, with D unclear. There are 13 residues in the CDR3. Germline assignment: CDR1 GTSNPN and CDR2 SVGIG (reference sequence). The germline V and J ends were trimmed by 3 bases and 4 bases, with 12 bases remaining between them. The CDR3: CAWSAMMSTEAFF. CDR3 DNA sequence: TGTGCCTGGAGCGCTATGATGAGCACTGAAGCTTTCTTT.

The genes are TRBV18 and TRBJ2-3; 8 nucleotides match TRBD2. The V segment lost 3 bases and the J segment 5 bases; nucleotides outside the gene matches: 10. Germline values: CDR1 KGHSH, CDR2 LQKENI. The CDR3 runs to 16 residues. The CDR3 coding sequence is TGTGCCAGCTCACCGATACCGGGACTAGGAGGAGATACGCAGTATTTT. Translating gives CASSPIPGLGGDTQYF. The full variable domain, with the rest looked up from reference TRBV18 and TRBJ2-3, is NAGVMQNPRHLVRRRGQEARLRCSPMKGHSHVYWYRQLPEEGLKFMVYLQKENIIDESGMPKERFSAEFPKEGPSILRIQQVVRGDSAAYFCASSPIPGLGGDTQYFGPGTRLTVL.

There are a few counts of this clone. The chain links TRBV27 to TRBJ2-3, with 8 bases identical to TRBD2. Per germline, CDR1 MNHEY and CDR2 SMNVEV (reference sequence). V gave up 3 bases and J gave up 1 base; unmatched junction bases: 6. The CDR3 has 16 amino acids. The CDR3 DNA reads TGTGCCAGCAGTTTTAGGTCGACTAGCGGCACAGATACGCAGTATTTT. Protein: CASSFRSTSGTDTQYF.

The genes are TRBV21-1 and TRBJ1-5; the table's D call TRBD1 went unverified against the DNA. TRBV21-1 is termed a pseudogene. CDR3 length: 12 amino acids. CDR3 DNA: TGTGCCGCGATACAGGGGACCCAGCCCCAGCATTTT. Its translation is CAAIQGTQPQHF.

This chain joins TRBV28 and TRBJ2-7; D is ambiguous. Germline CDR1 reads MDHEN; CDR2 reads SYDVKM. CDR3 length equals 12 residues. Trimming stripped 5 bases from V and 2 bases from J, with 7 bases between. CDR3 DNA: TGTGCCAGCAGTGCAAAGCCCTACGAGCAGTACTTC. Translated: CASSAKPYEQYF.

As to this clone: The same CDR3 arises from other DNA sequences in this sample as well. The V gene is TRBV2, the J gene TRBJ1-5; no clear D. The CDR3 length is 12 residues. Deletions cut 6 bases from V and 4 bases from J, with 7 bases between. Per germline, CDR1 SNHLY and CDR2 FYNNEI. Here the CDR3 DNA reads TGTGCCAGCAGCGGCTCTAATCAGCCCCAGCATTTT. It specifies CASSGSNQPQHF.

This rearrangement joins TRBV7-8 to TRBJ1-1; no clear D gene. The germline CDR1 and CDR2 sequences are SGHVS and FQNEAQ. The CDR3 has 14 amino acids. The V end was cut by 2 bases, the J end by 1 base, with 8 bases between. The CDR3 region is CASSLRVSNTEAFF. In DNA form, the CDR3 reads TGTGCCAGCAGCTTACGGGTTTCGAACACTGAAGCTTTCTTT.

This rearrangement joins TRBV28 to TRBJ1-5; TRBD1 agrees at 11 bases. The J segment lost 6 bases and the V segment lost 6 bases, leaving 4 bases of the junction unmatched. Germline V CDR1 and CDR2: MDHEN, SYDVKM. CDR3 length: 14 residues. The CDR3 DNA reads TGTGCCAGCAGGCGGACAGGGGGCGGTCAGCCCCAGCATTTT. The encoded protein is CASRRTGGGQPQHF. The whole variable domain, filled in from reference TRBV28 and TRBJ1-5, reads DVKVTQSSRYLVKRTGEKVFLECVQDMDHENMFWYRQDPGLGLRLIYFSYDVKMKEKGDIPEGYSVSREKKERFSLILESASTNQTSMYLCASRRTGGGQPQHFGDGTRLSIL.

V usage is TRBV7-2 and J usage is TRBJ2-1, with 12 bases fitting TRBD2. V was pared by 5 bases and J by 5 bases, with 4 bases of the junction left unmatched. Germline V gene lookup returns CDR1 SGHTA and CDR2 FQGNSA. CDR3 length: 15 amino acids. The CDR3 region is CASSPTSGSNNEQFF. CDR3 in DNA: TGTGCCAGCAGCCCGACTAGCGGGAGTAACAATGAGCAGTTCTTC.

The chain is built from TRBV5-4 and TRBJ2-3; 8 nucleotides align to TRBD2. After removal of 7 bases from V and 8 bases from J, the junction contained 6 bases not matched to a gene. The CDR3 totals 12 residues. CDR1 and CDR2 from the germline V gene are SGHNT and YYREEE (reference sequence). CDR3 in DNA: TGTGCCAGCGGATTGGCGGGAGGTACGCAGTATTTT. This sequence encodes CASGLAGGTQYF. The complete variable domain, with remaining parts taken from reference TRBV5-4 and TRBJ2-3, reads ETGVTQSPTHLIKTRGQQVTLRCSSQSGHNTVSWYQQALGQGPQFIFQYYREEENGRGNFPPRFSGLQFPNYSSELNVNALELDDSALYLCASGLAGGTQYFGPGTRLTVL.

This clone was counted a few times. The chain is built from TRBV19 and TRBJ1-1; the D gene is possibly TRBD1 (5 bases). CDR1 and CDR2 from the germline V gene are LNHDA and SQIVND (reference sequence). Trimming removed 9 bases at V and 1 base at J, with 18 bases between. This CDR3 has 15 amino acids. The CDR3 coding sequence is TGTGCCAGCGGGGGATTCGGGGCAAGGAACACTGAAGCTTTCTTT. This codes for CASGGFGARNTEAFF.

The rearrangement joins TRBV7-9 to TRBJ1-2; maybe TRBD1 (6 bases). The V and J ends lost 0 bases and 7 bases respectively, with 15 bases between them. The CDR3 spans 15 residues. Germline values: CDR1 SEHNR, CDR2 FQNEAQ (reference sequence). CDR3 nucleotide sequence: TGTGCCAGCAGCTTAGCGGAGGCAGGGGATAGTGGCTACACCTTC. It encodes CASSLAEAGDSGYTF.

This clone occurred a few times. The chain uses TRBV9 and TRBJ1-1; D might be TRBD1 (5 bases). The germline V gene has CDR1 SGDLS and CDR2 YYNGEE. The CDR3 runs 14 residues. Trimming cost V 0 bases and J 4 bases, with 10 bases left between them. The DNA of the CDR3 is TGTGCCAGCAGCGTAGTTTCAGGGCTCACTGAAGCTTTCTTT. This sequence encodes CASSVVSGLTEAFF.

The V gene is TRBV5-1, the J gene TRBJ2-1; D uncertain. The V and J ends lost 4 bases and 2 bases respectively, with 10 bases between them. The CDR3 spans 14 residues. Germline CDR1 SGHRS, CDR2 YFSETQ. CDR3 residues: CASSLFRAYNEQFF. DNA for the CDR3: TGCGCCAGCAGCCTATTCCGCGCCTACAATGAGCAGTTCTTC.

V usage is TRBV4-3 and J usage is TRBJ2-6, with 7 positions matching TRBD2. CDR3 length: 18 amino acids. The V and J ends lost 4 bases and 0 bases, in that order; junction bases with no gene match: 9. In germline, CDR1 is LGHNA, CDR2 YSLEER. The CDR3 DNA follows: TGCGCCAGCAGCCGAGGGGTTGGACTAGGCTCTGGGGCCAACGTCCTGACTTTC. It is translated as CASSRGVGLGSGANVLTF.

The chain couples TRBV2 to TRBJ1-5, with 8 bases that match TRBD1. The CDR3 is made up of 14 amino acids. Germline V CDR1 and CDR2: SNHLY, FYNNEI. With V trimmed by 5 bases and J by 5 bases, 5 bases remained unmatched. CDR3 DNA: TGTGCCAGCAGTCTGACAGGGGATTATCAGCCCCAGCATTTT. Its translation is CASSLTGDYQPQHF.

The chain joins TRBV6-5 to TRBJ2-1, with 9 bases fitting TRBD2. CDR3 size: 15 residues. Germline V gene lookup returns CDR1 MNHEY and CDR2 SVGAGI. J lost 6 bases, V lost 6 bases, and 9 bases had no gene match. The CDR3 loop is CASSRGTSPANEQFF. In DNA, the CDR3 is TGTGCCAGCAGCCGGGGGACTAGCCCCGCCAATGAGCAGTTCTTC.

This clone came up a few times. The chain links TRBV6-5 to TRBJ2-7, with no clear D. This CDR3 contains 11 residues. Germline-derived CDR1 and CDR2 are MNHEY and SVGAGI. V gave up 5 bases and J gave up 3 bases, with 5 bases separating them. The CDR3 DNA sequence: TGTGCCAGCAGTAAGAACTACGAGCAGTACTTC. Its translation: CASSKNYEQYF.

The V gene is TRBV7-9, the J gene TRBJ1-1; D gene uncertain. Germline V gene data show CDR1 as SEHNR and CDR2 as FQNEAQ (reference sequence). The length of the CDR3 is 13 residues. Trimming stripped 4 bases from V and 10 bases from J, with 16 bases between. The CDR3 DNA is TGTGCCAGCAGCTCAGGACGGGGTCTAGGAGCTTTCTTT. This sequence encodes CASSSGRGLGAFF.